These 23 T cell receptor beta chains were sequenced from one sample in a study of OX40 agonist ivuxolimab in advanced cancers. Only in-frame clones appear in the TCRdb table, and some are missing; sequencing was by immunoSEQ multiplex PCR. The sample contains 55,000 to 80,000 clones, 92% of which appear only once. The sequencing used CD4+ or CD8+ T cells sorted from blood, collected in a trial of the OX40 agonist ivuxolimab. Receptors were obtained from an adult with an advanced solid tumor such as melanoma, head and neck, liver or kidney cancer.

This rearrangement joins TRBV6-5 to TRBJ2-2, with D possibly TRBD2 on 5 matching bases. CDR1 is MNHEY, CDR2 SVGAGI, per germline. The CDR3 length is 12 residues. Between the trimmed V and J ends, which lost 3 bases and 10 bases, there was a span of 9 bases. The CDR3 bases are TGTGCCAGCAGTTATCGGAGGAAGGAGCTGTTTTTT. It is translated as CASSYRRKELFF.

The rearrangement joins TRBV19 to TRBJ1-1; D gene unclear. Between the trimmed V and J ends, which lost 6 bases and 1 base, there was a span of 12 bases. Germline CDR1 reads LNHDA; CDR2 reads SQIVND (reference sequence). This CDR3 has 14 residues. CDR3 DNA: TGTGCCAGTAGCTCGCTAGACTCGAACACTGAAGCTTTCTTT. It is translated as CASSSLDSNTEAFF.

This clone was counted a single time. The V and J genes are TRBV6-5 and TRBJ2-5; D remains ambiguous. The germline V gene encodes CDR1 MNHEY and CDR2 SVGAGI. CDR3 length: 14 residues. V was trimmed by 5 bases and J by 1 base, leaving 11 bases between them. The CDR3 loop reads CASSENSIQETQYF. The CDR3 nucleotides are TGTGCCAGCAGTGAAAACAGCATCCAAGAGACCCAGTACTTC.

This clone showed up just a few times. The V gene is TRBV7-6, the J gene TRBJ2-2; no clear D. Germline assignment: CDR1 SGHVS and CDR2 FNYEAQ. The germline V and J ends were trimmed by 4 bases and 6 bases, with 6 bases remaining between them. The CDR3 spans 12 residues. The CDR3 DNA reads as TGTGCCAGCAGCTCGGTGGCCGGGGAGCTGTTTTTT. Protein product: CASSSVAGELFF.

This rearrangement joins TRBV6-5 to TRBJ2-7; possible D gene TRBD1, 6 bases. Trimming took 5 bases from V and 4 from J, leaving 18 bases between them. CDR3 length equals 15 residues. Germline CDR1 is MNHEY and CDR2 is SVGAGI. The CDR3 nucleotides read TGTGCCAGCAGTGTTCTACAGGGTATAAAGTACGAGCAGTACTTC. This translates into CASSVLQGIKYEQYF.

The chain links TRBV6-1 to TRBJ1-5; 11 nucleotides match TRBD1. This CDR3 is built from 14 residues. CDR1 and CDR2 (germline): MNHNS, SASEGT. V lost 8 bases to trimming and J lost 6 bases; unmatched junction nucleotides: 6. The CDR3 here is CASLGTGGFQPQHF. CDR3 nucleotides: TGTGCCAGCTTAGGGACAGGGGGTTTTCAGCCCCAGCATTTT.

The chain uses TRBV2 and TRBJ2-7; TRBD2 agrees at 9 bases. This CDR3 has 14 residues. V was pared by 0 bases and J by 4 bases, with 1 base of the junction left unmatched. Germline loops: CDR1 SNHLY, CDR2 FYNNEI. CDR3 coding DNA: TGTGCCAGCAGTGAAGCGCTAGCGGGATACGAGCAGTACTTC. Protein product: CASSEALAGYEQYF. The complete variable domain, with remaining parts taken from reference TRBV2 and TRBJ2-7, reads EPEVTQTPSHQVTQMGQEVILRCVPISNHLYFYWYRQILGQKVEFLVSFYNNEISEKSEIFDDQFSVERPDGSNFTLKIRSTKLEDSAMYFCASSEALAGYEQYFGPGTRLTVT.

V is TRBV18 and J is TRBJ2-3, with a tentative D call TRBD2 (6 bases). V shed 4 bases and J shed 9 bases, with 23 bases lying between them. The CDR3 covers 16 residues. The germline V gene has CDR1 KGHSH and CDR2 LQKENI. CDR3 in amino acids: CASSQGKGDDRGTQYF. Written as DNA, the CDR3 is TGTGCCAGCTCACAGGGGAAGGGCGACGACCGGGGGACGCAGTATTTT.

The genes are TRBV7-3 and TRBJ2-1; 9 bases agree with TRBD2. The CDR3 is 15 residues long. V lost 6 bases and J lost 9; bases outside the gene matches: 12. Germline CDR1 reads SGHTA; CDR2 reads FQGTGA. The CDR3 is CASSNMAGGPSEQFF. CDR3 DNA sequence: TGTGCCAGCAGTAATATGGCGGGAGGGCCAAGTGAGCAGTTCTTC.

V usage is TRBV30 and J usage is TRBJ1-2; 10 nucleotides match TRBD1. The CDR3 runs to 15 residues. Trimming at V came to 1 base and at J to 2 bases, leaving 4 bases not matched to a gene. Germline lookup yields CDR1 GTSNPN and CDR2 SVGIG (reference sequence). The CDR3 DNA reads TGTGCCTGGAGTGGACAGGGGGCCTCAAACTATGGCTACACCTTC. It encodes CAWSGQGASNYGYTF.

This chain connects TRBV5-8 to TRBJ2-2; D assignment may be TRBD1 or TRBD2 (5 bases each). CDR1 is SGHTS and CDR2 is YDEGEE in the germline V gene. V lost 1 base and J lost 7, with 11 bases in between. The CDR3 is 14 amino acids. DNA of the CDR3: TGTGCCAGCAGCTTGAGCCAGGGAGTCGGGGAGCTGTTTTTT. Translated, it gives CASSLSQGVGELFF. Full variable domain (missing parts from reference TRBV5-8 and TRBJ2-2): EAGVTQSPTHLIKTRGQQATLRCSPISGHTSVYWYQQALGLGLQFLLWYDEGEERNRGNFPPRFSGRQFPNYSSELNVNALELEDSALYLCASSLSQGVGELFFGEGSRLTVL.

The genes are TRBV10-2 and TRBJ1-5, with D perhaps TRBD1 (5 bases). V lost 0 bases and J lost 4, with 7 bases in between. CDR1 is WSHSY, CDR2 SAAADI, per germline. This CDR3 has 14 amino acids. The CDR3 DNA reads TGCGCCAGCAGTGAGTCGGGGGGGAATCAGCCCCAGCATTTT. It yields the protein CASSESGGNQPQHF.

The gene calls are TRBV19 and TRBJ2-7; TRBD2 is a possible D gene (6 bases). The CDR3 runs 16 residues. Per germline, CDR1 LNHDA and CDR2 SQIVND (reference sequence). Trimming left V 3 bases short and J 3 bases short, with 18 bases between. CDR3 protein: CASSIGGGLPDYEQYF. CDR3 DNA sequence: TGTGCCAGTAGTATTGGGGGTGGACTACCCGACTACGAGCAGTACTTC.

The chain combines TRBV7-9 with TRBJ1-2; the match to TRBD1 covers 9 bases. This CDR3 spans 15 amino acids. V was clipped by 4 bases and J by 8 bases; unmatched bases: 11. Germline-derived CDR1 and CDR2 are SEHNR and FQNEAQ (reference sequence). In DNA, the CDR3 is TGTGCCAGCAGCTCGGCCGGGACAGGGCCTAGGGGCTACACCTTC. Translating it yields CASSSAGTGPRGYTF.

V usage is TRBV14 and J usage is TRBJ2-4; 9 bases are a match to TRBD1. The CDR3 extends over 17 amino acids. Per germline, CDR1 SGHDN and CDR2 FVKESK. The junction had 9 bases not matched to a gene; V was cut back by 5 bases and J by 1 base. In DNA form, the CDR3 reads TGTGCCAGCAGCGACCGGGACAGGGTTTGGGCCAAAAACATTCAGTACTTC. As protein: CASSDRDRVWAKNIQYF. Full variable domain (rest looked up from reference TRBV14 and TRBJ2-4): EAGVTQFPSHSVIEKGQTVTLRCDPISGHDNLYWYRRVMGKEIKFLLHFVKESKQDESGMPNNRFLAERTGGTYSTLKVQPAELEDSGVYFCASSDRDRVWAKNIQYFGAGTRLSVL.

This chain connects TRBV6-5 to TRBJ1-3; D is possibly TRBD1 (5 bases). Germline V CDR1 and CDR2: MNHEY, SVGAGI. The CDR3 is made up of 11 amino acids. The ends were cut back, 11 bases at V and 3 bases at J, with 8 bases in the middle. The CDR3 reads CAVGGGNTIYF. CDR3 bases: TGTGCCGTTGGGGGTGGAAACACCATATATTTT.

DNA of the CDR3: TGTGCCAGCAGCTCCCCGGACAGGGAAGAGACCCAGTACTTC. It is translated as CASSSPDREETQYF. The chain is built from TRBV11-2 and TRBJ2-5; TRBD1 aligns across 8 bases. The CDR3 spans 14 residues. V lost 4 bases and J lost 3; bases outside the gene matches: 4. Germline V gene data show CDR1 as SGHAT and CDR2 as FQNNGV.

This chain links TRBV10-3 with TRBJ2-3; D ambiguous. The CDR3 is 14 residues long. Germline lookup yields CDR1 ENHRY and CDR2 SYGVKD. V lost 6 bases, J lost 4 bases, and 14 bases lay in between. In nucleotides, the CDR3 is TGTGCCATCAGGGCTCATGATAGGCCAGATACGCAGTATTTT. Translated, it gives CAIRAHDRPDTQYF.

There are a few counts of this clone. V usage is TRBV11-2 and J usage is TRBJ1-2; unclear D gene. The V gene's germline CDR1 is SGHAT and CDR2 FQNNGV. This CDR3 spans 10 amino acids. V was clipped by 6 bases and J by 10 bases, with 9 bases between them. Here the CDR3 reads CASSGPLYTF. As DNA, the CDR3 is TGTGCCAGCAGTGGACCTCTCTACACCTTC.

The chain couples TRBV10-3 to TRBJ2-7; D is undetermined. Trimming took off 1 base at V and 2 bases at J, with 6 bases between the two ends. Germline CDR1 reads ENHRY; CDR2 reads SYGVKD. This CDR3 is 13 amino acids long. CDR3 in amino acids: CAISEYTTYEQYF. In nucleotides, the CDR3 is TGTGCCATCAGTGAGTACACCACCTACGAGCAGTACTTC.

The V call is TRBV7-9, the J call TRBJ1-6, with D possibly TRBD1 on 6 matching bases. This CDR3 has 16 amino acids. Germline V gives CDR1 SEHNR, CDR2 FQNEAQ (reference sequence). Trimming shortened V by 5 bases and J by 6 bases, and 17 bases separated the two germline ends. The CDR3 region has the DNA TGTGCCAGCAGCCCTACAGGGAATGAGGGTAATTCACCCCTCCACTTT. Protein product: CASSPTGNEGNSPLHF.

The gene calls are TRBV12-5 and TRBJ2-4; D gene ambiguous. Germline assignment: CDR1 LGHNT and CDR2 FRNRAP. V lost 6 bases to trimming and J lost 0 bases, with 24 bases between them. The length of the CDR3 is 19 residues. The CDR3 DNA sequence: TGTGCTAGTGGGGGCGATGAACGGATAGGACGAGGAGCCAAAAACATTCAGTACTTC. Protein sequence: CASGGDERIGRGAKNIQYF.

V is TRBV18 and J is TRBJ1-5; TRBD1 is a possible D gene (5 bases). V was trimmed by 4 bases and J by 5 bases, leaving 15 bases between them. CDR1 KGHSH and CDR2 LQKENI come from the germline V gene. The CDR3 totals 15 residues. CDR3 in amino acids: CASSRVRAEDQPQHF. Written as DNA, the CDR3 is TGTGCCAGCTCACGAGTCAGGGCGGAAGATCAGCCCCAGCATTTT.